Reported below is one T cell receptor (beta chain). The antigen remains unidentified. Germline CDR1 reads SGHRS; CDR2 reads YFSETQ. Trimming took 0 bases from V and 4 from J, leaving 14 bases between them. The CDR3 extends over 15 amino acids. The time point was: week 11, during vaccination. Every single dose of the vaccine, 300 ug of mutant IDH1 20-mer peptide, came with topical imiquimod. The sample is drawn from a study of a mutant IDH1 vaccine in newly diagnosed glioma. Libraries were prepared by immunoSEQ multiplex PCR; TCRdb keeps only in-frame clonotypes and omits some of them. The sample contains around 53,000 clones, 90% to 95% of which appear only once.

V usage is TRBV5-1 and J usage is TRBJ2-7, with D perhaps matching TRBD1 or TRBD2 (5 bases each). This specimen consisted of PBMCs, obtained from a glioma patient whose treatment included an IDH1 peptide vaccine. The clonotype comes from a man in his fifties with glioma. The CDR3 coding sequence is TGCGCCAGCAGCTTGGGGGACCTCACCCCTTACGAGCAGTACTTC. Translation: CASSLGDLTPYEQYF.